The T cell receptor (beta chain) under discussion was sequenced for a study of beta chain features in type 1 diabetes. Notes on the study in general: The study found moderately but significantly shorter TCRB CDR3s in all four CD4+ subsets of Type 1 diabetes patients. When VDJ junctions were examined, type 1 diabetes patients showed fewer insertions and more deletions. Naive, central memory and Treg TCRB repertoires appeared more alike in patients than in healthy donors.

The CDR3 spans 14 residues. The germline V and J ends were trimmed by 4 bases and 5 bases, with 14 bases remaining between them. Germline V gives CDR1 SNHLY, CDR2 FYNNEI. For this clone: Its antigen remains unidentified.

Expressed TCRB transcripts were sequenced after all isolated RNA was converted to cDNA. Average reads for naive, central memory and regulatory T cell samples were around 4 million. Clones were read by immunoSEQ multiplex PCR, and TCRdb kept only the in-frame ones, dropping some. The profile covers hundreds of thousands of clones, with roughly 13% appearing a single time and 0.015% to 0.02% taken by the ten largest. A CD45RO/CCR7/CD25/CD127/CD95/CD27 panel sorted naive, central memory, regulatory and stem cell-like memory CD4+ cells. The rearrangement uses TRBV2 and TRBJ2-5; D perhaps matches TRBD1 (6 bases). The sequence was collected from a man aged 25 to 45 with type 1 diabetes. The sample consisted of naive CD4+ T cells from blood. The CDR3 coding sequence is TGTGCCAGCAGTGCAGGGGATAGTGGGGAGACCCAGTACTTC. It codes for CASSAGDSGETQYF.